This TCR beta chain was sequenced during a study of shared clonotypes between healthy human individuals. To note about this clone: Its antigen is unknown.

Sequenced by immunoSEQ multiplex PCR; TCRdb stores in-frame clones only, minus some. The table lists roughly 2,300,000 clones, around 92% of them singletons. Study results and caveats: Around 5% of naive CD4 clonotypes were common to a handful of donors.

The germline CDR1 and CDR2 sequences are SGDLS and YYNGEE. This CDR3 comprises 13 residues. V lost 1 base to trimming and J lost 6 bases, with 10 bases between them. The chain employs TRBV9 and TRBJ1-2, with D unresolved. The TCR sequence derives from a man aged 18 to 29 in good health. Some clones in this sample may be carry-over from other donors' samples. The sequencing sample was made of naive CD4+ T cells from PBMCs. Indicated subset: CD45RA+ positively selected. In DNA, the CDR3 is TGTGCCAGCAGCGTACGCCATAGGGATGGCTACACCTTC. It codes for CASSVRHRDGYTF.